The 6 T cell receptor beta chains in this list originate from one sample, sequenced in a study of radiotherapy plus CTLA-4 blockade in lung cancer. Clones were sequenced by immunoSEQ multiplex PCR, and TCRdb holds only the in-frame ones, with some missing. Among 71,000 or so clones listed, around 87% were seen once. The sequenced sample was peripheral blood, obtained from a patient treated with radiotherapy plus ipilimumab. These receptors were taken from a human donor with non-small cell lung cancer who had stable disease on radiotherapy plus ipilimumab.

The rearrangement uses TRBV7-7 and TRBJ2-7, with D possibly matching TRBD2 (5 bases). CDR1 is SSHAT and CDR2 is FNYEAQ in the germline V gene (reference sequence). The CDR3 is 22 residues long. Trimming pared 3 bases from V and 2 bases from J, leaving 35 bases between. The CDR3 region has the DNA TGTGCCAGCAGCTTCATAATTTCTACTAACGGACCCGGAGGCCTCAAAGCCTACGAGCAGTACTTC. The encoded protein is CASSFIISTNGPGGLKAYEQYF.

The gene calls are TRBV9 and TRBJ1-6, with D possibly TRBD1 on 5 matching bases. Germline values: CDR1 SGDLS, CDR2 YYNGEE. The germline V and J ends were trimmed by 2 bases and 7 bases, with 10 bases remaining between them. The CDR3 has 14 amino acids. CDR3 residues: CASSVLGENSPLHF. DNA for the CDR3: TGTGCCAGCAGCGTGCTAGGGGAGAATTCACCCCTCCACTTT.

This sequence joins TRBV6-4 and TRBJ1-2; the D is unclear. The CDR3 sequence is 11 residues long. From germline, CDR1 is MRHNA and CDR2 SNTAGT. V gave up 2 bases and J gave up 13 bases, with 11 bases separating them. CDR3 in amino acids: CASSDGQNPTF. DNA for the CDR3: TGTGCCAGCAGTGACGGCCAGAACCCCACCTTC.

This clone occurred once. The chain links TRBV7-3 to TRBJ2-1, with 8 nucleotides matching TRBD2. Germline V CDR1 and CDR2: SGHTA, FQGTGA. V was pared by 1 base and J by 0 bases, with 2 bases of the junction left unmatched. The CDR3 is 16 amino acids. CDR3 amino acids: CASSLSGGSSYNEQFF. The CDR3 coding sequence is TGTGCCAGCAGCTTAAGCGGGGGGAGCTCCTACAATGAGCAGTTCTTC.

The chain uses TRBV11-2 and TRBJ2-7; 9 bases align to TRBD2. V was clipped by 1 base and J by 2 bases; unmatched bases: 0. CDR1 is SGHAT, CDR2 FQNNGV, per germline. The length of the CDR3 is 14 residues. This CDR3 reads CASSLASGTYEQYF. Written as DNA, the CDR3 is TGTGCCAGCAGCTTAGCTAGCGGGACCTACGAGCAGTACTTC.

The CDR3 loop reads CARRGRGRAGEQYF. In nucleotides, the CDR3 is TGTGCCCGCCGGGGCCGGGGGCGGGCTGGAGAGCAGTACTTC. The V and J genes are TRBV27 and TRBJ2-7, with D perhaps assigned TRBD1 or TRBD2 (6 bases each). V was clipped by 11 bases and J by 7 bases, with 24 bases between them. Per germline, CDR1 MNHEY and CDR2 SMNVEV (reference sequence). This CDR3 comprises 14 residues.